The 5 T cell receptor beta chains below all came from one sample that was sequenced in a study of shared clonotypes between healthy human individuals. The assay was immunoSEQ multiplex PCR, and TCRdb's table has in-frame clones only and misses some. The repertoire holds about half a million clones, with 81% as singletons. Sequencing used PBMCs. The receptors originated from a woman aged 40 to 55 in good health. Some clones in this sample may be carry-over from other donors' samples.

This clone was counted between two and nine times. The junction differs from germline at one of its ends, possibly a read error. The chain employs TRBV29-1 and TRBJ2-7; unclear D gene. This CDR3 comprises 13 residues. Per the germline V gene, CDR1 is SQVTM and CDR2 is ANQGSEA. The CDR3 DNA is TGCAGCGTGGAAGGGCAGGCCTCCCGGGAGCAGTACTTC. It yields the protein CSVEGQASREQYF.

This sequence joins TRBV2 and TRBJ1-1; the D gene is possibly TRBD1 (5 bases). This CDR3 has 12 residues. The V gene lost 6 bases and the J gene lost 7 bases, with 12 bases spanning the gap. CDR1 SNHLY and CDR2 FYNNEI come from the germline V gene. CDR3 nucleotide sequence: TGTGCCAGCAGCCCCCGGGACGGTGAAGCTTTCTTT. Residues: CASSPRDGEAFF.

V gene TRBV14 combines with J gene TRBJ2-5; D call uncertain. With 1 base removed from V and 14 bases from J, the gap between germline ends came to 8 bases. The CDR3 runs 10 residues. The germline V gene has CDR1 SGHDN and CDR2 FVKESK. Written as DNA, the CDR3 is TGTGCCAGCAGCCAAGTCTGGCTCTACTTC. It translates to CASSQVWLYF. The whole variable domain, remainder taken from reference TRBV14 and TRBJ2-5, is EAGVTQFPSHSVIEKGQTVTLRCDPISGHDNLYWYRRVMGKEIKFLLHFVKESKQDESGMPNNRFLAERTGGTYSTLKVQPAELEDSGVYFCASSQVWLYFGPGTRLLVL.

A remark on this clone: This likely reflects a read error, since a far larger clone is one base away. The chain uses TRBV25-1 and TRBJ2-7; D not certain. CDR1 and CDR2 from the germline V gene are MGHDK and SYGVNS. The CDR3 totals 12 residues. The CDR3 loop reads CASGEYSHEQYF. Here the CDR3 DNA reads TGTGCCAGCGGTGAATATAGCCACGAGCAGTACTTC.

Of note for this clone: A far larger clone is only one base removed, so a read error is likely. This likely comes from a read error, as the CDR3 has no conserved phenylalanine or tryptophan at its end. This chain uses TRBV30 with TRBJ1-4, with D maybe TRBD1 (5 bases). The CDR3 spans 14 residues. In germline, CDR1 is GTSNPN, CDR2 SVGIG (reference sequence). The V gene lost 4 bases and the J gene lost 4 bases, with 13 bases spanning the gap. The CDR3 coding sequence is TGTGCCTGGAATCCAGGGTTGGGTAATGAAAAACTGTTTCTT. This sequence encodes CAWNPGLGNEKLFL.